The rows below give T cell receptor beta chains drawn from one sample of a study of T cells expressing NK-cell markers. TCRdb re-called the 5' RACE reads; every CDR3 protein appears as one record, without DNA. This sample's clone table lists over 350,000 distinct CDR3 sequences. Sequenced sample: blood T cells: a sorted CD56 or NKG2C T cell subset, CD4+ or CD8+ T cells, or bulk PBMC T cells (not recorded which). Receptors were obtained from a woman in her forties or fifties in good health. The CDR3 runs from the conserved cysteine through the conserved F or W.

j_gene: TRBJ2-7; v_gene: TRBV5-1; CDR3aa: CASSLGTASSYEQYF
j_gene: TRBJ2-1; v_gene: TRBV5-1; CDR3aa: CASSLKGQSSYNEQFF
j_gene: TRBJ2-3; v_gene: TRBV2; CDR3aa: CASSGGTGGWDTQYF
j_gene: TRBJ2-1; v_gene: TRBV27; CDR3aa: CASSVRWAGYNEQFF
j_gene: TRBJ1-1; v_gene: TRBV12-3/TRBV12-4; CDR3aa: CASSSRSSTEAFF
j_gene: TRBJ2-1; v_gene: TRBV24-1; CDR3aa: CATSVQREGPYNEQFF
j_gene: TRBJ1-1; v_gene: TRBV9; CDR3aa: CASSVMVGNTEAFF
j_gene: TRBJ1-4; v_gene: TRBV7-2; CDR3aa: CASTRGGDEKLFF
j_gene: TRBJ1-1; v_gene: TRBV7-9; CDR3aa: CASSPHLREAFF
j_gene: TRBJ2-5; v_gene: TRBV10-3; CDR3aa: CAIRPSAQETQYF
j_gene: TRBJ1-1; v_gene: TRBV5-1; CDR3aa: CASSLGNRGTEAFF
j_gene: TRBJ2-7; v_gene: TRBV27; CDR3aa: CASSLVSGSHEQYF
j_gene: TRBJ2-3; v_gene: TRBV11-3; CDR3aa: CASSLGLAGDQADTQYF
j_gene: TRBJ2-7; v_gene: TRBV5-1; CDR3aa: CASSLGGLAGTEQYF
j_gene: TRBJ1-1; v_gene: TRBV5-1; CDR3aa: CASSPTGTGDTEAFF
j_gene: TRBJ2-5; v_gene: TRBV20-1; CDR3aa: CSAMRDSRQETQYF
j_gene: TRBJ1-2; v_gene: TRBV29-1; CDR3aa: CSALPAGSNYGYTF
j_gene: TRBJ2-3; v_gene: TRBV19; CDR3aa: CASTHGLHGADTQYF
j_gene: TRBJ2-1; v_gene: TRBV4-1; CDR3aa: CASSQATSPNNEQFF
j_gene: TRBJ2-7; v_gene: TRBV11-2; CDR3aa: CASSSPTGLYYEQYF
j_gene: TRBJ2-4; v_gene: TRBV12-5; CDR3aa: CASGLVIDRGAKNIQYF
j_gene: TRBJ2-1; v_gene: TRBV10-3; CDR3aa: CAISDGLAGGPGEQFF
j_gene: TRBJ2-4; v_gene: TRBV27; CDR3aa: CASGLYQGGVDIQYF
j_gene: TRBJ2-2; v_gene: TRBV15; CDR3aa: CATSRAGQGDTGELFF
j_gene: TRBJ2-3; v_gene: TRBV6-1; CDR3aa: CASSEALQGADTQYF
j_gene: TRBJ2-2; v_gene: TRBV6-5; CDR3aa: CASRNGLAGGPRKNTGELFF
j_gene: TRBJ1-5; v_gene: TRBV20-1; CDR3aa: CSARDRAEFYNQPQHF
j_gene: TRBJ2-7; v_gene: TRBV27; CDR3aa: CASSLVLSEQYF
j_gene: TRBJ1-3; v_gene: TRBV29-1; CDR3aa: CSVSGTVENTIYF
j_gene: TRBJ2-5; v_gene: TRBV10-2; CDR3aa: CASSEAGGRSRLETQYF
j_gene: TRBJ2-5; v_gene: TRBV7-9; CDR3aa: CASSLAPSGRARETQYF
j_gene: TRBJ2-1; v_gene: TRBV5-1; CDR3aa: CASSAGWTSSYNEQFF
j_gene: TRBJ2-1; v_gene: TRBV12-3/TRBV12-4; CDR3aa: CASSLATPLRIEQFF
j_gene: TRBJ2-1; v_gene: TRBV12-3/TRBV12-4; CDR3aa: CASRKGGAAGGWFF
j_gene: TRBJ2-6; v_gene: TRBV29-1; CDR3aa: CSVSKQRTSSGANVLTF
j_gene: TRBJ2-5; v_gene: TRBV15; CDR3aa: CATSRALAVGETQYF
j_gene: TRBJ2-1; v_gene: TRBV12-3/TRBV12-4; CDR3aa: CASSPRDRLLSSYNEQFF
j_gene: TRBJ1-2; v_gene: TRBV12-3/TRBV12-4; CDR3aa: CASSILLGSGGYTF
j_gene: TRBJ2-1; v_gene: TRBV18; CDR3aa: CASSPKGASDEQFF
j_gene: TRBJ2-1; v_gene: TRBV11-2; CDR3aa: CASTGLAGLFGEQFF
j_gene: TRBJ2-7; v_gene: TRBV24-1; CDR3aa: CATGSGTGGEQYF
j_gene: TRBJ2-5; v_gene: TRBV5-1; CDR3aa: CASCSGDYQETQYF
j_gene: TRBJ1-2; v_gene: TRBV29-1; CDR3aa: CSDRQGLGYTF
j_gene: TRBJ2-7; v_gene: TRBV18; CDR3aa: CASSQGQGPYEQYF
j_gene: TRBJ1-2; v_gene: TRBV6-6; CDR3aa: CASSPAGGYTF
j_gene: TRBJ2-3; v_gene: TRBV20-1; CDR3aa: CSARSPGTQYF
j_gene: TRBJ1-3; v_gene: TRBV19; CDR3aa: CASSPRGAGNTIYF
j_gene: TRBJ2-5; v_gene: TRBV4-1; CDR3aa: CASSQVVAGGETQYF
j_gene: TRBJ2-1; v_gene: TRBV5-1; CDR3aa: CASSLQPGLDSSEQFF
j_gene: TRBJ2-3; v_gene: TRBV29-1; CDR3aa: CSVEEIQPRVAGTDTQYF
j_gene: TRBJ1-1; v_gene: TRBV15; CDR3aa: CATSRDWGANTEAFF